Listed below are T cell receptor beta chains from one sample, sequenced in a study of vaccination effects on CD4 cells after COVID-19. Profiled with immunoSEQ multiplex PCR; TCRdb holds only in-frame clones, not every one. The data contain about 45,000 clones, under 80% of them singletons. Antigens of these TCRs are unknown. The material was CD4+ T cells from PBMCs cultured with a peptide pool, obtained before COVID-19 vaccination. All receptors come from a human donor who had a prior SARS-CoV-2 infection. Each CDR3 is given with its conserved first and last residue. A D gene is named only where the DNA matches it firmly. Size is omitted from some rows. Given values are once, few, many or a class for expanded clones.

TRBD1 | TRBJ2-3 | NA | 14 | TRBV9 | TGTGCCAGCAGCCCGGACAGGGGGCAAGATACGCAGTATTTT | CASSPDRGQDTQYF
NA | TRBJ2-3 | NA | 15 | TRBV2 | TGTGCCAGCAGTGGACCCGGCGGATACTTAGATACGCAGTATTTT | CASSGPGGYLDTQYF
NA | TRBJ1-2 | NA | 13 | TRBV7-3 | TGTGCCAGCAGCTTTGGCAGGGGTTATGGCTACACCTTC | CASSFGRGYGYTF
NA | TRBJ2-2 | NA | 15 | TRBV11-2 | TGTGCCAGCAGTCCCACAGGGTGGAGAACCGGGGAGCTGTTTTTT | CASSPTGWRTGELFF
NA | TRBJ2-2 | NA | 14 | TRBV6-5 | TGTGCCAGCAGCGGCAGGACTCCCGAGGGGGAGCTGTTTTTT | CASSGRTPEGELFF
TRBD2 | TRBJ2-5 | NA | 13 | TRBV5-4 | TGTGCCAGCAGTAAGAACGGGGGGGAGACCCAGTACTTC | CASSKNGGETQYF
NA | TRBJ2-2 | NA | 18 | TRBV21-1 | TGTGCCAGCAACCAACGCCCGGGGGTGGCAGCGAACACCGGGGAGCTGTTTTTT | CASNQRPGVAANTGELFF
TRBD2 | TRBJ2-1 | NA | 15 | TRBV9 | TGTGCCAGCAGCGTTAGCGGGGGGGCCGGAAATGAGCAGTTCTTC | CASSVSGGAGNEQFF
TRBD2 | TRBJ2-7 | few | 14 | TRBV7-2 | TGTGCCAGCAGCCCGCGGACTAGCAACTACGAGCAGTACTTC | CASSPRTSNYEQYF
NA | TRBJ2-1 | NA | 15 | TRBV7-2 | TGTGCCAGCAGCTTTCCTCTCGGTTTGGTCAATGAGCAGTTCTTC | CASSFPLGLVNEQFF
NA | TRBJ2-1 | NA | 14 | TRBV14 | TGTGCCAGCAGCCCATACGGGTCTCCAGATGAGCAGTTCTTC | CASSPYGSPDEQFF